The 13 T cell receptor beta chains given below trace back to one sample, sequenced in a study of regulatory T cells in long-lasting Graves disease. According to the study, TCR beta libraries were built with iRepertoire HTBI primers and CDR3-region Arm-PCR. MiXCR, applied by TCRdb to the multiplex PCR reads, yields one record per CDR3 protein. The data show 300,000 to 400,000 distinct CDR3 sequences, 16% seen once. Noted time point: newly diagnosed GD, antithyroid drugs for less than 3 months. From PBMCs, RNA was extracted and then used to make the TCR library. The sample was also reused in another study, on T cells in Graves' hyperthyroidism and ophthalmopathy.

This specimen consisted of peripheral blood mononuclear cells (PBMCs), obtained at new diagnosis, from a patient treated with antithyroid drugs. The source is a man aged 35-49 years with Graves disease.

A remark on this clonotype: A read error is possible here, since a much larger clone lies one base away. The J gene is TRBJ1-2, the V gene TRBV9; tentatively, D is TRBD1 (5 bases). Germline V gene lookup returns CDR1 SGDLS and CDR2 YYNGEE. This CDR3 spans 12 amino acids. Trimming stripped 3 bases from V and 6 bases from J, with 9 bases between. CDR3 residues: CASSGDGHGYTF. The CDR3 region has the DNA TGTGCCAGCAGCGGGGACGGGCATGGCTACACCTTC. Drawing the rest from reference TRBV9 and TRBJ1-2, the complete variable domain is DSGVTQTPKHLITATGQRVTLRCSPRSGDLSVYWYQQSLDQGLQFLIQYYNGEERAKGNILERFSAQQFPDLHSELNLSSLELGDSALYFCASSGDGHGYTFGSGTRLTVV.

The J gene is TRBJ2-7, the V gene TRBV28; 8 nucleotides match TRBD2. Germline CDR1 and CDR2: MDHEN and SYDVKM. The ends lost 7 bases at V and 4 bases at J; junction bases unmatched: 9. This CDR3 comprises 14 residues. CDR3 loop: CASTIAGINYEQYF. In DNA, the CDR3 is TGTGCCAGCACGATAGCGGGAATCAATTACGAGCAGTACTTC.

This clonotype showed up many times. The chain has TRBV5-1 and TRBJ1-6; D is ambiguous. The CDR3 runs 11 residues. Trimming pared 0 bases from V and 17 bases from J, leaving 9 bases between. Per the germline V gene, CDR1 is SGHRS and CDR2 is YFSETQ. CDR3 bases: TGCGCCAGCAGCTTGGAGGGAGCCTTCCACTTT. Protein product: CASSLEGAFHF. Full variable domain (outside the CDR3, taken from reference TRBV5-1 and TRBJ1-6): KAGVTQTPRYLIKTRGQQVTLSCSPISGHRSVSWYQQTPGQGLQFLFEYFSETQRNKGNFPGRFSGRQFSNSRSEMNVSTLELGDSALYLCASSLEGAFHFGNGTRLTVT.

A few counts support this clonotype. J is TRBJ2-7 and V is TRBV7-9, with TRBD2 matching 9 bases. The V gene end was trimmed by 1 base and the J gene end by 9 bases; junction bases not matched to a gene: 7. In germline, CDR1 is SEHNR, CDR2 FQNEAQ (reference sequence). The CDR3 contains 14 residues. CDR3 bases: TGTGCCAGCAGCTTAGTGGGAGCGGGGGGCGTGCAGTACTTC. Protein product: CASSLVGAGGVQYF.

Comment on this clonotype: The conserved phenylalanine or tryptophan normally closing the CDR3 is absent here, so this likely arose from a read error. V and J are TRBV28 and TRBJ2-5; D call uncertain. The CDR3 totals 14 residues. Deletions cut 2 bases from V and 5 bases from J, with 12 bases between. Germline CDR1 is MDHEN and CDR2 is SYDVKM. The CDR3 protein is CASSLKQPLETQYL. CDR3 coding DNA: TGTGCCAGCAGTTTAAAACAACCTCTGGAGACCCAGTACCTC.

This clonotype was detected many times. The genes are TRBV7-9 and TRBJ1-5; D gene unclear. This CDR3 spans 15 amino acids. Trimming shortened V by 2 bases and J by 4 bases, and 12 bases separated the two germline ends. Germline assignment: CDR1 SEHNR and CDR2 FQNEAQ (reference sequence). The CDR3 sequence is CASSLTGSANQPQHF. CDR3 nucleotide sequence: TGTGCCAGCAGCTTAACGGGGTCAGCGAATCAGCCCCAGCATTTT. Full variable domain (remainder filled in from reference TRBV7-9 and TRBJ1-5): DTGVSQNPRHKITKRGQNVTFRCDPISEHNRLYWYRQTLGQGPEFLTYFQNEAQLEKSRLLSDRFSAERPKGSFSTLEIQRTEQGDSAMYLCASSLTGSANQPQHFGDGTRLSIL.

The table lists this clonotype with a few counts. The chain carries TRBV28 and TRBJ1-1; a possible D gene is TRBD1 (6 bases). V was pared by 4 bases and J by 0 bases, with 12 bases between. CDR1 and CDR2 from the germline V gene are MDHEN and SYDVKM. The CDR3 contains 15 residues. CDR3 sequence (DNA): TGTGCCAGCAGTTCCGGGACATCCATGAACACTGAAGCTTTCTTT. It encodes CASSSGTSMNTEAFF.

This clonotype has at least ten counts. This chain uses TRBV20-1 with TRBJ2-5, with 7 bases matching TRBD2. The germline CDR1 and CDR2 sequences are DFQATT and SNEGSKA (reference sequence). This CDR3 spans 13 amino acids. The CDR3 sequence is CTPLSGAGETQYF. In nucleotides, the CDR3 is TGCACCCCTTTGAGCGGGGCGGGAGAGACCCAGTACTTC.

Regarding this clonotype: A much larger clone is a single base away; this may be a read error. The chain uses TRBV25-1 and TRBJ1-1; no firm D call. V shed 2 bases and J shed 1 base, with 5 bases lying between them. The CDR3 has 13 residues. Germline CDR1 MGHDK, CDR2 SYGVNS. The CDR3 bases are TGTGCCAGCAGTGAAGAGGCGAACACTGAAGCTTTCTTT. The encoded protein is CASSEEANTEAFF. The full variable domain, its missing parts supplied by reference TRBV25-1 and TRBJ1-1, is EADIYQTPRYLVIGTGKKITLECSQTMGHDKMYWYQQDPGMELHLIHYSYGVNSTEKGDLSSESTVSRIRTEHFPLTLESARPSHTSQYLCASSEEANTEAFFGQGTRLTVV.

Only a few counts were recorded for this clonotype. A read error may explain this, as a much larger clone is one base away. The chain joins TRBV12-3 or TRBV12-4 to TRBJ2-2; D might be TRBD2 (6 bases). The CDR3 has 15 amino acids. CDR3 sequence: CPSSLRGLRVGELFF. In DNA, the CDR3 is TGTCCCAGCAGTTTACGGGGACTGCGGGTCGGGGAGCTGTTTTTT.

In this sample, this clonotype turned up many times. This CDR3 reads CASSEILGRAKNTEAFF. CDR3 bases: TGTGCCAGCAGTGAAATTTTAGGCAGGGCTAAGAACACTGAAGCTTTCTTT. This chain links TRBV6-1 with TRBJ1-1, with D possibly TRBD1 on 5 matching bases. CDR3 length: 17 residues. The V and J ends lost 2 bases and 1 base respectively, with 17 bases between them. Germline V CDR1 and CDR2: MNHNS, SASEGT.

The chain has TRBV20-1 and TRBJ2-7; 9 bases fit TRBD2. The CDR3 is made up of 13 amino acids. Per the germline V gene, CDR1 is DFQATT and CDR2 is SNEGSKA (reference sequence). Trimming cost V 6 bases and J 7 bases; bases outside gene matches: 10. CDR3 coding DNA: TGCAGTGCCCGGAAGGCGGGAGGGTCGGAGCAGTACTTC. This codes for CSARKAGGSEQYF.

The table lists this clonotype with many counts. The CDR3 protein is CASNSIRGYNEQFF. The CDR3 DNA sequence: TGTGCCAGCAACTCCATTCGAGGGTACAATGAGCAGTTCTTC. V is TRBV11-2 and J is TRBJ2-1; possible D gene TRBD2, 5 bases. Germline V gene data show CDR1 as SGHAT and CDR2 as FQNNGV. Deletions cut 7 bases from V and 4 bases from J, with 14 bases between. The CDR3 is 14 amino acids.